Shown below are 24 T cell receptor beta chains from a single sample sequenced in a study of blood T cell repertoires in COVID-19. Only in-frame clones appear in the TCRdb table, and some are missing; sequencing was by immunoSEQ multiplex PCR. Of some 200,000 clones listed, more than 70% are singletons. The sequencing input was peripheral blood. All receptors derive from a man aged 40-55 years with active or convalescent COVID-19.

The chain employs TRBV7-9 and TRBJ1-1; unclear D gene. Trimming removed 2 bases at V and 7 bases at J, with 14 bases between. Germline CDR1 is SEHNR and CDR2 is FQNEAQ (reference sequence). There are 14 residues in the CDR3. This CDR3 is CASSLQVKSGEAFF. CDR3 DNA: TGTGCCAGCAGCTTACAGGTAAAGAGTGGTGAAGCTTTCTTT.

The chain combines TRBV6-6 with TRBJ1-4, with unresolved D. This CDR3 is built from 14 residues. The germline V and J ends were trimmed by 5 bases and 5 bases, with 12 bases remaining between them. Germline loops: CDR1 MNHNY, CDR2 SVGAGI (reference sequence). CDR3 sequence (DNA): TGTGCCAGCAGTCCTCGAGGTTCAAATGAAAAACTGTTTTTT. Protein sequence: CASSPRGSNEKLFF.

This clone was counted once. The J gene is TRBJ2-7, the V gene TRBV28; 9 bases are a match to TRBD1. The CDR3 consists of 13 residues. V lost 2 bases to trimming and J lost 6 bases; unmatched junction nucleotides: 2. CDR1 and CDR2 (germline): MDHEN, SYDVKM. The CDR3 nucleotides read TGTGCCAGCAGTTTACTGACAGGGGGCGAGCAGTACTTC. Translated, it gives CASSLLTGGEQYF.

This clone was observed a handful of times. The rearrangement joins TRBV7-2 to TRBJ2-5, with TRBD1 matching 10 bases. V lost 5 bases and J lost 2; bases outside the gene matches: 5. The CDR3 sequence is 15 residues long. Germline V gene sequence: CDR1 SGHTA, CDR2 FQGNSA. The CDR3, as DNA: TGTGCCAGCAGCGCCGACAGGGGGCGTCAAGAGACCCAGTACTTC. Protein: CASSADRGRQETQYF.

CDR3 loop: CASSSGQASSYNEQFF. CDR3 in DNA: TGTGCCAGCAGCTCGGGACAGGCCAGCTCCTACAATGAGCAGTTCTTC. The V call is TRBV11-3, the J call TRBJ2-1, with 8 bases matching TRBD1. The V segment lost 4 bases and the J segment 0 bases; nucleotides outside the gene matches: 5. The CDR3 runs to 16 residues. From germline, CDR1 is SGHNT and CDR2 YENEEA.

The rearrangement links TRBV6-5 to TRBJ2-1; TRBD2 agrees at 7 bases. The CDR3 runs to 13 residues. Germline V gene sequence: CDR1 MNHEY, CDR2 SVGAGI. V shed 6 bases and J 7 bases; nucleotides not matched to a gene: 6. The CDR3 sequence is CASSPLGGNEQFF. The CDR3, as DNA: TGTGCCAGCAGCCCCCTGGGGGGGAATGAGCAGTTCTTC.

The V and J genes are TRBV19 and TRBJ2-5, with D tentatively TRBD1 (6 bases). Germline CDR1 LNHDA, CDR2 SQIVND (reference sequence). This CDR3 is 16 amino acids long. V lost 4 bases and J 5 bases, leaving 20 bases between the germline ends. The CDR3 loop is CASSTQGGASGETQYF. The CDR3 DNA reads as TGTGCCAGTAGTACCCAAGGGGGAGCGTCAGGGGAGACCCAGTACTTC.

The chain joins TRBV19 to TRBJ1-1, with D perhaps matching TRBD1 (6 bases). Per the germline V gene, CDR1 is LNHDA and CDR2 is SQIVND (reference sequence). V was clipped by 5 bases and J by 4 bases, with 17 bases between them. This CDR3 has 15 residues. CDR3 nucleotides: TGTGCCAGTAGTCCATCCGGGGGGCATGGCACTGAAGCTTTCTTT. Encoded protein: CASSPSGGHGTEAFF.

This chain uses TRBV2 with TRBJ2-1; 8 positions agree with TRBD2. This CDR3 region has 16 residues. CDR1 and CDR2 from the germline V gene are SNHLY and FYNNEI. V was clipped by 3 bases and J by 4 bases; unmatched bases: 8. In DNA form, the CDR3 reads TGTGCCAGCAGTGACTCGGGACTAGTAAAATACAATGAGCAGTTCTTC. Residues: CASSDSGLVKYNEQFF.

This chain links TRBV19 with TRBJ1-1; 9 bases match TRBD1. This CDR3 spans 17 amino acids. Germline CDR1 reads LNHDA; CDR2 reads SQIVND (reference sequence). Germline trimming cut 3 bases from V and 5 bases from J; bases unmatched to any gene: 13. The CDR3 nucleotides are TGTGCCAGTAGTATGGTCCCGGGACAGGGTGGGGGGACTGAAGCTTTCTTT. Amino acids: CASSMVPGQGGGTEAFF. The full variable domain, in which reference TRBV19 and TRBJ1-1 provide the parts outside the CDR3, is DGGITQSPKYLFRKEGQNVTLSCEQNLNHDAMYWYRQDPGQGLRLIYYSQIVNDFQKGDIAEGYSVSREKKESFPLTVTSAQKNPTAFYLCASSMVPGQGGGTEAFFGQGTRLTVV.

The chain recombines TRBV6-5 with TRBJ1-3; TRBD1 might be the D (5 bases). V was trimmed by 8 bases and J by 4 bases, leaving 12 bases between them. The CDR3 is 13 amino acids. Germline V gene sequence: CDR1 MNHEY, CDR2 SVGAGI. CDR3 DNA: TGTGCCAGCTCTAGGGGCCCCGGAAACACCATATATTTT. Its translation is CASSRGPGNTIYF.

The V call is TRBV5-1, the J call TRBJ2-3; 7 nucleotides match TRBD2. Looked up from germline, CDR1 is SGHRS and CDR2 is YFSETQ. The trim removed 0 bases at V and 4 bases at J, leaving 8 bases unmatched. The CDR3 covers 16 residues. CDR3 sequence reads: CASSLAGAGSADTQYF. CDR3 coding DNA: TGCGCCAGCAGCTTGGCGGGAGCGGGGTCGGCAGATACGCAGTATTTT.

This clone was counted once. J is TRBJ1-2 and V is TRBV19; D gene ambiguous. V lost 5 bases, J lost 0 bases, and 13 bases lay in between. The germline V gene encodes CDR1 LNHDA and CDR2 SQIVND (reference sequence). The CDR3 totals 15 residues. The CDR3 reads CASSLLSDSNYGYTF. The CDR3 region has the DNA TGTGCCAGTAGTCTGTTGAGCGACTCTAACTATGGCTACACCTTC.

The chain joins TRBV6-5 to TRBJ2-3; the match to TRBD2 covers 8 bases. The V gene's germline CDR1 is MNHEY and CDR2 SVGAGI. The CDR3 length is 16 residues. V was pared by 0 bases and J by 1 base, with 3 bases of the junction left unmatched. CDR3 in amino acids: CASSYSSGGGTDTQYF. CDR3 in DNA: TGTGCCAGCAGTTACTCGAGCGGGGGCGGCACAGATACGCAGTATTTT.

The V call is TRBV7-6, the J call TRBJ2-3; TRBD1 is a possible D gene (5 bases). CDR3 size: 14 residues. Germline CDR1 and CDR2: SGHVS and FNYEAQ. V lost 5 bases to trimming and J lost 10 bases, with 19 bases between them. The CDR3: CASSNTALQGAQYF. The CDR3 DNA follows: TGTGCCAGCAGCAACACCGCGCTGCAAGGGGCGCAGTATTTT.

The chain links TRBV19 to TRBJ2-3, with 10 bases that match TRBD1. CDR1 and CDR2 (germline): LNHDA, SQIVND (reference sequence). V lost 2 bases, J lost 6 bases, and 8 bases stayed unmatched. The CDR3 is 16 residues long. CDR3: CASSISRQGAWDTQYF. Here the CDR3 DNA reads TGTGCCAGTAGTATATCCAGACAGGGGGCCTGGGATACGCAGTATTTT. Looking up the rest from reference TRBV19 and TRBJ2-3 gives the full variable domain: DGGITQSPKYLFRKEGQNVTLSCEQNLNHDAMYWYRQDPGQGLRLIYYSQIVNDFQKGDIAEGYSVSREKKESFPLTVTSAQKNPTAFYLCASSISRQGAWDTQYFGPGTRLTVL.

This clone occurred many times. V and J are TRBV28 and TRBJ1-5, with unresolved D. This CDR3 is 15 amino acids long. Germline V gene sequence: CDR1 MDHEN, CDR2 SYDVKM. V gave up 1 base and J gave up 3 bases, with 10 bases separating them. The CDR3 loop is CASSLFPRLNQPQHF. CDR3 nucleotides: TGTGCCAGCAGTTTATTCCCCCGTCTCAATCAGCCCCAGCATTTT.

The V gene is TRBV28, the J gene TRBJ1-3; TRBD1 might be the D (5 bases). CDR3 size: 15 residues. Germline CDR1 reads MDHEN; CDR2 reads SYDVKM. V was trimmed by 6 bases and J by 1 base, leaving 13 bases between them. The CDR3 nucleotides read TGTGCCAGCAGCCGCCCGGGGGGGTCTGGAAACACCATATATTTT. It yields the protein CASSRPGGSGNTIYF.

In nucleotides, the CDR3 is TGTGCCACCTCAGGGGATTGGGTCCGGGACAGGGCTAATGAAAAACTGTTTTTT. Translation gives CATSGDWVRDRANEKLFF. The chain uses TRBV19 and TRBJ1-4; 9 bases map to TRBD1. CDR3 length: 18 residues. V trimming: 10 bases; J trimming: 3 bases; junction bases outside the gene matches: 18. Germline loops: CDR1 LNHDA, CDR2 SQIVND (reference sequence).

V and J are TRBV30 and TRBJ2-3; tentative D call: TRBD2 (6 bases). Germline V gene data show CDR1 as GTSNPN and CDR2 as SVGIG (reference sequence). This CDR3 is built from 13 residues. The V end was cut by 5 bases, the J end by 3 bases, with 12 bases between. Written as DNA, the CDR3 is TGTGCCTGGGCCTTTAGCGGTACAGATACGCAGTATTTT. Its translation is CAWAFSGTDTQYF. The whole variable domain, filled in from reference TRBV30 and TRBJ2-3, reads SQTIHQWPATLVQPVGSPLSLECTVEGTSNPNLYWYRQAAGRGLQLLFYSVGIGQISSEVPQNLSASRPQDRQFILSSKKLLLSDSGFYLCAWAFSGTDTQYFGPGTRLTVL.

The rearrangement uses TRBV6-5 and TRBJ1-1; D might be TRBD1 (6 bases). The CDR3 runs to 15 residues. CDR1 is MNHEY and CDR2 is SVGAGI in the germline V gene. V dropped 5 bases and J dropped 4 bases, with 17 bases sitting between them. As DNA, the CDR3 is TGTGCCAGCAGTCTCTCAGCCAGGGGCGGCACTGAAGCTTTCTTT. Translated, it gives CASSLSARGGTEAFF.

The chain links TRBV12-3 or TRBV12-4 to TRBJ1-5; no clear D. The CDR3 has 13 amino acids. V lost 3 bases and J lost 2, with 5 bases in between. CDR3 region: CASSFSGNQPQHF. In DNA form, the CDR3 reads TGTGCCAGCAGTTTTTCAGGCAATCAGCCCCAGCATTTT.

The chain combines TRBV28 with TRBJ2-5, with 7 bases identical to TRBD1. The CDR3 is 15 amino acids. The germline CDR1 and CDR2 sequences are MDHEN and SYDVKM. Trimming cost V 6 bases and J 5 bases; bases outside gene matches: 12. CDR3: CASRPPTGSGETQYF. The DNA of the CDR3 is TGTGCCAGCAGACCTCCGACAGGGTCGGGGGAGACCCAGTACTTC.

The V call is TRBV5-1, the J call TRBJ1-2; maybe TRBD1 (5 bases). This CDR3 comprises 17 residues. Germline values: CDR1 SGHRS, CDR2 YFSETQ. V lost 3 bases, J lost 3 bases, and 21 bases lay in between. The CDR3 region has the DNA TGCGCCAGCAGCTCTCGGGAGGGGCTGAATTCCGACTATGGCTACACCTTC. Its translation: CASSSREGLNSDYGYTF. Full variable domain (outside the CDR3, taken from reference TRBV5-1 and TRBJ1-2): KAGVTQTPRYLIKTRGQQVTLSCSPISGHRSVSWYQQTPGQGLQFLFEYFSETQRNKGNFPGRFSGRQFSNSRSEMNVSTLELGDSALYLCASSSREGLNSDYGYTFGSGTRLTVV.